The source of this TCR beta chain is a study of healthy donors' naive CD4 and CD8 T cells (dated by TCRdb to the mid-2010s). In terms of the full investigation: Donors were selected to cover three age groups (20-25, 40-50 and 60-70 years, five or six each), with a mean age of approximately 43, and half of the donors were female. The donors were HLA-typed by sequencing at HLA-A, -B, -C, -DRB1, -DQB1 and -DPB1, using the SBTexcellerator protocol, an ABI3130xl analyzer and SBTengine software. Peripheral blood mononuclear cells were obtained from about 19 unrelated, healthy individuals. For TCR alpha, a new primer set covering all functional IMGT alpha gene variants was designed, and the rest of the protocol matched the beta-chain workflow. To check how TCR variation relates to lineage commitment, the researchers sequenced rearranged TCR alpha and beta chains taken from naive CD4+ and CD8+ T cells.

What the authors observed across the whole study: The study did not directly address whether homeostatic proliferation of naive T cells might have biased the repertoire. In both chains, CD4+ lineage was associated with a positively charged CDR3, and CD8+ lineage was associated with a negatively charged CDR3. Because alpha and beta chains were sequenced in bulk and could not be paired, the effects of the two chains in combination were not assessed. Taken together, V genes, J genes and CDR3 charge appeared to account for 10% to 15% of the variance in CD4/CD8 propensity, acting in a largely additive way. Most V and J gene segments were reportedly biased between naive CD4+ and CD8+ cells, consistently across donors and independent of HLA genotype.

Reads for this sample came from a 454 GS FLX Titanium. A previously published linear amplification protocol was used to build TCR libraries from around 500 ng of total RNA. Sequencing was performed on the Roche/454 Genome Sequencer with Titanium chemistry. Per the source publication's procedure: From about 5 of the healthy donors, a total of about 84,000 rearranged TCR alpha transcripts were sequenced. Duplicate transcripts were removed, and each unique TCR clonotype was defined by its CDR3 junction following IMGT nomenclature. In R 2.13.0, logistic regression modeled CD4 versus CD8 status on V and J genes, adjusting for donor effects, with Bonferroni correction for multiple testing. TCRdb passed the public sequencing reads through fastp at Q25 and MiXCR, retaining productive beta sequences. Every CDR3 protein is listed once, alongside the most common genes and DNA of its rows. TCRdb, not the authors, supplied the V and J calls. The sample table shows around 180,000 distinct CDR3 sequences, and around three quarters are seen once. The biggest ten clones account for roughly 2.4% of the sample.

V was cut back by 8 bases and J by 11 bases, leaving a gap of 10 bases between them. The CDR1 and CDR2 encoded by the germline V gene (reference sequence) are LNHDA and SQIVND. The CDR3 has 11 amino acids, counting the end cysteine and phenylalanine. Of the read, only the CDR3 DNA is kept; its 33 bases are in frame from base 1. Cells with a CD4+CD8-CD45RO-CD45RA+ profile were isolated by FACS and defined as naive CD4+ T cells, and those with a CD8+CD4-CD45RA+CD27bright profile were defined as naive CD8+ T cells. The antibodies used for sorting targeted CD4 (RPA-T4), CD8 (SK1), CD27 (O323), CD45RA (HI100) and CD45RO (UCHL1). As for this clonotype: The antigen this receptor binds is unknown. Per-base quality was not reported, and no clone a single base away is much larger than it.

Input material: naive CD4+ and CD8+ T cells sorted from blood, pooled from several donors. In light of the paper, this sample's cell subset or site label describes: FACS-sorted naive CD4+ (CD45RO-CD45RA+) and naive CD8+ (CD45RA+CD27bright) T cells. The TCR comes from a pool of human donors in good health; the sample pools cells from several healthy donors. This receptor chain uses TRBV19 and TRBJ1-6, with the D gene uncertain. CDR3 reads: CASHVLTPLHF. The nucleotide sequence is given as TGTGCCAGTCACGTTCTGACACCCCTCCACTTT.